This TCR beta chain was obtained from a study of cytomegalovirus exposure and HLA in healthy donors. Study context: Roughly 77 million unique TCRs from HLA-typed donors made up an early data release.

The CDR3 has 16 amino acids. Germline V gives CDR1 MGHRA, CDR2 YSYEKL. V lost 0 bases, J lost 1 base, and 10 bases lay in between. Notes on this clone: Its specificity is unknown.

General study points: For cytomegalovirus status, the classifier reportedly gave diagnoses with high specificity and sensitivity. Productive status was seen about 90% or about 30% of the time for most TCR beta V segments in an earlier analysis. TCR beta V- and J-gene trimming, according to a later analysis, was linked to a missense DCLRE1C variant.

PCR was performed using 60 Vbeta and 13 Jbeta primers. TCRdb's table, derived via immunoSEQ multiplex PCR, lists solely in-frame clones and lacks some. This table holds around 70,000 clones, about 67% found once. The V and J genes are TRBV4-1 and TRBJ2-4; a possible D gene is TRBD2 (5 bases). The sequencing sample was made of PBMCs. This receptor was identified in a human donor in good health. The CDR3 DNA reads TGCGCCAGCAGCCAAGATAGAGGGCTCGCCAAAAACATTCAGTACTTC. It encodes CASSQDRGLAKNIQYF.